The T cell receptor beta chain described here comes from a study of control samples from healthy donors and cancer patients. This CDR3 comprises 13 residues. Germline loops: CDR1 KGHSH, CDR2 LQKENI. V gave up 3 bases and J gave up 4 bases, with 9 bases separating them. TCRdb keeps only in-frame clones here, not all; method: immunoSEQ multiplex PCR. The sample carries 90,000 to 100,000 clones, approximately 80% recorded once. The rearrangement links TRBV18 to TRBJ1-2; TRBD1 is a possible D gene (5 bases). Sequenced material: blood. The clonotype originates from a woman in her 30s in good health. The CDR3 coding sequence is TGTGCCAGCTCACCGGGACCGATCTATGGCTACACCTTC. It encodes CASSPGPIYGYTF.